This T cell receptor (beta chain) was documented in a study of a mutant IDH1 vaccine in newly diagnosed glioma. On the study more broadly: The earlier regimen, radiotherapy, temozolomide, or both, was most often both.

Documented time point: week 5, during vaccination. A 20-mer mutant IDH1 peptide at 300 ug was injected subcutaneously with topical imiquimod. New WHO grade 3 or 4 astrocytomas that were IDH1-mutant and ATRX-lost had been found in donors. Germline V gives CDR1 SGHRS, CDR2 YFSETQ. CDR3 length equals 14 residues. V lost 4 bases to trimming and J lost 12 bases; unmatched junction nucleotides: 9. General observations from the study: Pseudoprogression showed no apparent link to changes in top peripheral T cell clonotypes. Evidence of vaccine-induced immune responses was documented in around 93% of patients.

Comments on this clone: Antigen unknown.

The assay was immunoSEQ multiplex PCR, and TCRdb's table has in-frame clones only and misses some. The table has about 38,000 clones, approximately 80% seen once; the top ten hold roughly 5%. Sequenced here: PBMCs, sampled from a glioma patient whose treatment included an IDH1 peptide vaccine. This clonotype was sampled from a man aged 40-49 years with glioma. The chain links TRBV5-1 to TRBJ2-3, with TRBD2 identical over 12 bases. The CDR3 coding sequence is TGCGCCAGCAGCCCAGCTAGCGGGGGGGCAATCCAGTATTTT. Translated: CASSPASGGAIQYF. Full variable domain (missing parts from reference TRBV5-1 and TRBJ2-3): KAGVTQTPRYLIKTRGQQVTLSCSPISGHRSVSWYQQTPGQGLQFLFEYFSETQRNKGNFPGRFSGRQFSNSRSEMNVSTLELGDSALYLCASSPASGGAIQYFGPGTRLTVL.